This is a list of T cell receptor beta chains from one sample in a study of blood T cell repertoires in COVID-19. Produced via immunoSEQ multiplex PCR; TCRdb's table is partial and in-frame only. Found here are a few hundred thousand clones, approximately 85% of them singletons; the top ten hold around 1.5%. Sequencing input: peripheral blood. The receptors come from a woman aged 45-65 years with acute or convalescent COVID-19. Both conserved end residues are part of each CDR3. D genes are given only for firm matches. For some rows the clone size is stated as once, few or many, or as a class when expanded; others skip it.

D gene: .
clone size: .
V gene: TRBV28
J gene: TRBJ2-1
CDR3 protein: CASSSPWGRLNEQFF
CDR3 DNA: TGTGCCAGCAGTTCCCCTTGGGGCAGGCTCAATGAGCAGTTCTTC

D gene: .
clone size: .
V gene: TRBV29-1
J gene: TRBJ1-4
CDR3 protein: CSAQLQGGRGKLFF
CDR3 DNA: TGCAGCGCCCAACTACAGGGAGGGCGAGGAAAACTGTTTTTT

D gene: .
clone size: .
V gene: TRBV5-5
J gene: TRBJ1-6
CDR3 protein: CASSRSLANSPLHF
CDR3 DNA: TGTGCCAGCAGCCGCAGCTTAGCTAATTCACCCCTCCACTTT

D gene: TRBD2
clone size: .
V gene: TRBV7-3
J gene: TRBJ2-1
CDR3 protein: CASSSTSGGNEQFF
CDR3 DNA: TGTGCCAGCAGCTCCACTAGCGGGGGCAATGAGCAGTTCTTC

D gene: .
clone size: few
V gene: TRBV15
J gene: TRBJ1-2
CDR3 protein: CATSRGTSLGGYGYTF
CDR3 DNA: TGTGCCACCAGCAGAGGAACGTCCCTCGGAGGCTATGGCTACACCTTC

D gene: .
clone size: once
V gene: TRBV28
J gene: TRBJ1-5
CDR3 protein: CASSLAIPLSSNQPQHF
CDR3 DNA: TGTGCCAGCAGTTTAGCTATCCCGTTGTCTAGCAATCAGCCCCAGCATTTT

D gene: TRBD1
clone size: .
V gene: TRBV7-6
J gene: TRBJ2-1
CDR3 protein: CASSLATGTYNEQFF
CDR3 DNA: TGTGCCAGCAGCTTAGCGACAGGGACCTACAATGAGCAGTTCTTC

D gene: .
clone size: few
V gene: TRBV28
J gene: TRBJ1-1
CDR3 protein: CASSRATEAFF
CDR3 DNA: TGTGCCAGCAGTAGAGCGACTGAAGCTTTCTTT

D gene: TRBD2
clone size: .
V gene: TRBV10-3
J gene: TRBJ2-2
CDR3 protein: CAISHGSGRIRGSGELFF
CDR3 DNA: TGTGCCATCAGCCACGGTAGCGGGAGAATACGGGGTAGCGGGGAGCTGTTTTTT

D gene: TRBD2
clone size: once
V gene: TRBV27
J gene: TRBJ2-3
CDR3 protein: CASSLYPPLAGLITDTQYF
CDR3 DNA: TGTGCCAGCAGTTTATATCCCCCCTTAGCGGGGTTGATCACAGATACGCAGTATTTT

D gene: TRBD1
clone size: few
V gene: TRBV2
J gene: TRBJ1-2
CDR3 protein: CASSAGTGGAGYTF
CDR3 DNA: TGTGCCAGCAGCGCTGGGACAGGGGGCGCAGGCTACACCTTC

D gene: TRBD2
clone size: .
V gene: TRBV29-1
J gene: TRBJ2-3
CDR3 protein: CSVVGGTSNTDTQYF
CDR3 DNA: TGCAGCGTCGTAGGGGGGACTAGTAACACAGATACGCAGTATTTT

D gene: .
clone size: .
V gene: TRBV5-1
J gene: TRBJ2-7
CDR3 protein: CASSLVFRDRYEQYF
CDR3 DNA: TGCGCCAGCAGCTTGGTATTCAGGGATCGTTACGAGCAGTACTTC

D gene: .
clone size: .
V gene: TRBV29-1
J gene: TRBJ2-1
CDR3 protein: CSAGTSIYNEQFF
CDR3 DNA: TGCAGCGCTGGGACAAGTATCTACAATGAGCAGTTCTTC

D gene: TRBD1
clone size: .
V gene: TRBV14
J gene: TRBJ1-1
CDR3 protein: CASSPDRAIGVEAFF
CDR3 DNA: TGTGCCAGCAGCCCGGACAGGGCCATTGGGGTTGAAGCTTTCTTT

D gene: .
clone size: .
V gene: TRBV27
J gene: TRBJ2-3
CDR3 protein: CASSLSRPDTQYF
CDR3 DNA: TGTGCCAGCAGTTTGTCCAGGCCCGATACGCAGTATTTT

D gene: .
clone size: .
V gene: TRBV9
J gene: TRBJ2-7
CDR3 protein: CASSVSPGSYEQYF
CDR3 DNA: TGTGCCAGCAGCGTCAGCCCAGGCTCCTACGAGCAGTACTTC

D gene: TRBD2
clone size: .
V gene: TRBV7-3
J gene: TRBJ2-1
CDR3 protein: CASSRGLAGVDEQFF
CDR3 DNA: TGTGCCAGCAGCCGCGGACTAGCGGGAGTGGATGAGCAGTTCTTC

D gene: .
clone size: .
V gene: TRBV5-4
J gene: TRBJ2-1
CDR3 protein: CASSKGGDLSYNEQFF
CDR3 DNA: TGTGCCAGCAGCAAAGGGGGGGACCTATCCTACAATGAGCAGTTCTTC

D gene: .
clone size: once
V gene: TRBV2
J gene: TRBJ2-2
CDR3 protein: CAREGLNTGELFF
CDR3 DNA: TGTGCCAGAGAAGGACTGAACACCGGGGAGCTGTTTTTT

D gene: .
clone size: .
V gene: TRBV29-1
J gene: TRBJ2-5
CDR3 protein: CSVEDPQETQYF
CDR3 DNA: TGCAGCGTTGAAGACCCCCAGGAGACCCAGTACTTC

D gene: .
clone size: .
V gene: TRBV11-3
J gene: TRBJ2-1
CDR3 protein: CASSLDRYNEQFF
CDR3 DNA: TGTGCCAGCAGCTTAGACCGCTACAATGAGCAGTTCTTC

D gene: TRBD1
clone size: .
V gene: TRBV9
J gene: TRBJ1-2
CDR3 protein: CASSRGTAYGYTF
CDR3 DNA: TGTGCCAGCAGCCGCGGGACAGCCTATGGCTACACCTTC

D gene: TRBD2
clone size: .
V gene: TRBV29-1
J gene: TRBJ2-2
CDR3 protein: CSVAGLAGGVNTGELFF
CDR3 DNA: TGCAGCGTTGCGGGACTAGCGGGAGGGGTAAACACCGGGGAGCTGTTTTTT

D gene: TRBD2
clone size: .
V gene: TRBV19
J gene: TRBJ2-1
CDR3 protein: CASKDLSGRLYNEQFF
CDR3 DNA: TGTGCCAGTAAGGACCTTAGCGGGAGGTTGTACAATGAGCAGTTCTTC

D gene: TRBD1
clone size: .
V gene: TRBV4-3
J gene: TRBJ2-3
CDR3 protein: CASSQDRPGTGATDTQYF
CDR3 DNA: TGCGCCAGCAGCCAAGATCGTCCCGGGACAGGGGCGACAGATACGCAGTATTTT

D gene: .
clone size: .
V gene: TRBV5-4
J gene: TRBJ2-1
CDR3 protein: CASSLGGGPYNEQFF
CDR3 DNA: TGTGCCAGCAGCTTGGGTGGGGGCCCCTACAATGAGCAGTTCTTC

D gene: TRBD2
clone size: .
V gene: TRBV2
J gene: TRBJ2-1
CDR3 protein: CATRGGGNYNEQFF
CDR3 DNA: TGTGCCACCAGGGGCGGGGGGAACTACAATGAGCAGTTCTTC

D gene: TRBD1
clone size: once
V gene: TRBV4-3
J gene: TRBJ1-1
CDR3 protein: CASSQDLYRGRGENTEAFF
CDR3 DNA: TGCGCCAGCAGCCAAGATCTTTACAGGGGGCGCGGGGAGAACACTGAAGCTTTCTTT

D gene: .
clone size: .
V gene: TRBV25-1
J gene: TRBJ2-4
CDR3 protein: CASSPPTGLAKNIQYF
CDR3 DNA: TGTGCCAGCAGTCCTCCCACGGGTTTAGCCAAAAACATTCAGTACTTC

D gene: .
clone size: few
V gene: TRBV28
J gene: TRBJ2-5
CDR3 protein: CASSSRPTGLGQYF
CDR3 DNA: TGTGCCAGCAGTTCCCGACCGACAGGCCTGGGACAGTACTTC

D gene: .
clone size: .
V gene: TRBV7-2
J gene: TRBJ2-7
CDR3 protein: CASSLGEAYEQYF
CDR3 DNA: TGTGCCAGCAGCTTAGGAGAGGCCTACGAGCAGTACTTC

D gene: TRBD1
clone size: .
V gene: TRBV27
J gene: TRBJ2-7
CDR3 protein: CASREWQGVSYEQYF
CDR3 DNA: TGTGCCAGCAGGGAATGGCAGGGGGTTTCCTACGAGCAGTACTTC

D gene: TRBD2
clone size: .
V gene: TRBV6-2/TRBV6-3
J gene: TRBJ2-7
CDR3 protein: CASSYSAGDYSYEQYF
CDR3 DNA: TGTGCCAGCAGTTACTCAGCGGGGGATTACTCCTACGAGCAGTACTTC

D gene: .
clone size: .
V gene: TRBV3-1/TRBV3-2
J gene: TRBJ2-7
CDR3 protein: CASSQSRVSYEQYF
CDR3 DNA: TGTGCCAGCAGCCAAAGCCGGGTTTCGTACGAGCAGTACTTC

D gene: .
clone size: few
V gene: TRBV4-2
J gene: TRBJ1-4
CDR3 protein: CASSQEGGSLPTNEKLFF
CDR3 DNA: TGTGCCAGCAGCCAAGAGGGCGGGAGTCTGCCAACTAATGAAAAACTGTTTTTT

D gene: .
clone size: .
V gene: TRBV6-6
J gene: TRBJ2-2
CDR3 protein: CASSPPGQKNTGELFF
CDR3 DNA: TGTGCCAGCAGTCCCCCCGGACAGAAAAACACCGGGGAGCTGTTTTTT

D gene: .
clone size: .
V gene: TRBV6-5
J gene: TRBJ2-1
CDR3 protein: CASSYSNAANEQFF
CDR3 DNA: TGTGCCAGCAGTTACTCGAACGCGGCCAATGAGCAGTTCTTC

D gene: .
clone size: .
V gene: TRBV19
J gene: TRBJ2-7
CDR3 protein: CASSTGVREQYF
CDR3 DNA: TGTGCCAGTAGTACAGGGGTGCGCGAGCAGTACTTC

D gene: TRBD1
clone size: .
V gene: TRBV6-2/TRBV6-3
J gene: TRBJ2-7
CDR3 protein: CASSYVYGTVFYEQYF
CDR3 DNA: TGTGCCAGCAGTTACGTCTACGGGACAGTTTTCTACGAGCAGTACTTC

D gene: TRBD1
clone size: .
V gene: TRBV15
J gene: TRBJ2-7
CDR3 protein: CATSRVPGQSSYEQYF
CDR3 DNA: TGTGCCACCAGCAGAGTACCGGGACAGAGCTCCTACGAGCAGTACTTC

D gene: TRBD1
clone size: .
V gene: TRBV7-9
J gene: TRBJ1-1
CDR3 protein: CASSQDRWGNTEAFF
CDR3 DNA: TGTGCCAGCAGCCAGGACAGGTGGGGTAACACTGAAGCTTTCTTT

D gene: TRBD2
clone size: once
V gene: TRBV28
J gene: TRBJ2-7
CDR3 protein: CASSIRGRLGEQYF
CDR3 DNA: TGTGCCAGCAGTATCCGCGGGAGATTGGGCGAGCAGTACTTC

D gene: .
clone size: .
V gene: TRBV7-2
J gene: TRBJ1-3
CDR3 protein: CASSLGLAPDHSGNTIYF
CDR3 DNA: TGTGCCAGCAGCTTAGGGTTGGCCCCAGATCACTCTGGAAACACCATATATTTT

D gene: TRBD2
clone size: .
V gene: TRBV10-3
J gene: TRBJ2-3
CDR3 protein: CAVGLAKPDTQYF
CDR3 DNA: TGTGCCGTCGGACTAGCGAAGCCCGATACGCAGTATTTT

D gene: .
clone size: .
V gene: TRBV5-6
J gene: TRBJ1-2
CDR3 protein: CASSLGFWAIYGYTF
CDR3 DNA: TGTGCCAGCAGCTTGGGTTTTTGGGCCATCTATGGCTACACCTTC

D gene: .
clone size: .
V gene: TRBV2
J gene: TRBJ1-5
CDR3 protein: CASSAARRQPQHF
CDR3 DNA: TGTGCCAGCAGTGCCGCCAGGCGTCAGCCCCAGCATTTT

D gene: TRBD1
clone size: .
V gene: TRBV5-4
J gene: TRBJ2-2
CDR3 protein: CASTLTGQGGELFF
CDR3 DNA: TGTGCCAGCACCTTGACAGGGCAGGGCGGGGAGCTGTTTTTT

D gene: .
clone size: once
V gene: TRBV19
J gene: TRBJ2-3
CDR3 protein: CASSIAGELTDTQYF
CDR3 DNA: TGTGCCAGTAGTATAGCGGGAGAACTAACAGATACGCAGTATTTT